Following are 18 T cell receptor beta chains from one sample sequenced in a study of memory CD4+ T cells and cytomegalovirus serostatus. The sort gate was single viable CD3+CD4+CD8-CD45RO+ cells for memory CD4+ T cells. This table comes from immunoSEQ multiplex PCR, and its TCRdb copy is limited to in-frame clones, with some not included. Of 56,000 or so clones listed, roughly 75% are singletons. Sequenced material: memory CD4+ T cells from blood. These TCRs come from an adult in good health and CMV-seronegative. Some clones in this sample may be carry-over from other donors' samples.

CDR3 in DNA: TGCGCCAGCAGCTACGGAGGCGGGAGGGCGTACAATGAGCAGTTCTTC. Translating it yields CASSYGGGRAYNEQFF. The chain recombines TRBV4-1 with TRBJ2-1; 9 nucleotides agree with TRBD2. CDR1 and CDR2 from the germline V gene are MGHRA and YSYEKL. The CDR3 has 16 residues. Germline trimming cut 5 bases from V and 4 bases from J; bases unmatched to any gene: 9.

The chain links TRBV6-1 to TRBJ1-5; 7 nucleotides match TRBD1. This CDR3 contains 16 residues. Germline loops: CDR1 MNHNS, CDR2 SASEGT. V shed 2 bases, J shed 3 bases, and the junction held 7 bases outside the gene matches. In nucleotides, the CDR3 is TGTGCCAGCAGTGAATTAACACAGGGGCTCAATCAGCCCCAGCATTTT. Amino acids: CASSELTQGLNQPQHF.

The chain uses TRBV7-9 and TRBJ1-2, with D perhaps TRBD1 (5 bases). Germline CDR1 reads SEHNR; CDR2 reads FQNEAQ (reference sequence). This CDR3 contains 12 residues. V was trimmed by 5 bases and J by 3 bases, leaving 7 bases between them. The CDR3 protein is CASSQTDYGYTF. CDR3 DNA: TGTGCCAGCAGCCAGACAGACTATGGCTACACCTTC.

This chain connects TRBV7-9 to TRBJ1-4, with D possibly matching TRBD1 (5 bases). V was pared by 8 bases and J by 2 bases, with 9 bases between. The CDR3 runs 13 residues. CDR1 and CDR2 (germline): SEHNR, FQNEAQ (reference sequence). Here the CDR3 reads CASHKGTNEKLFF. The CDR3 nucleotides are TGTGCCAGCCACAAGGGGACTAATGAAAAACTGTTTTTT.

The sample holds one count of this clone. This chain links TRBV18 with TRBJ1-3, with 9 bases aligning to TRBD1. Germline V gene lookup returns CDR1 KGHSH and CDR2 LQKENI. The CDR3 has 15 residues. The ends lost 2 bases at V and 5 bases at J; junction bases unmatched: 4. DNA of the CDR3: TGTGCCAGCTCACCAGGGGGACAGGGAAGAAACACCATATATTTT. Translating gives CASSPGGQGRNTIYF. Full variable domain (outside the CDR3, taken from reference TRBV18 and TRBJ1-3): NAGVMQNPRHLVRRRGQEARLRCSPMKGHSHVYWYRQLPEEGLKFMVYLQKENIIDESGMPKERFSAEFPKEGPSILRIQQVVRGDSAAYFCASSPGGQGRNTIYFGEGSWLTVV.

The CDR3 spells CASGDRRQGQETQYF. The CDR3 DNA sequence: TGTGCCAGCGGGGACCGGCGGCAGGGGCAAGAGACCCAGTACTTC. V and J are TRBV5-4 and TRBJ2-5; D is possibly TRBD1 (6 bases). This CDR3 region has 15 residues. Germline V CDR1 and CDR2: SGHNT, YYREEE (reference sequence). V lost 7 bases and J 2 bases, leaving 18 bases between the germline ends.

The gene calls are TRBV9 and TRBJ2-1, with a weak D call TRBD2 (6 bases). V gave up 2 bases and J gave up 7 bases, with 16 bases separating them. Looked up from germline, CDR1 is SGDLS and CDR2 is YYNGEE. The CDR3 extends over 15 amino acids. The CDR3 sequence is CASSVFDAGRNEQFF. The CDR3 DNA reads TGTGCCAGCAGCGTCTTTGACGCGGGGAGGAATGAGCAGTTCTTC.

The chain has TRBV2 and TRBJ2-2, with TRBD2 as a possible D gene (7 bases). The CDR3 runs 16 residues. With 3 bases removed from V and 6 bases from J, the gap between germline ends came to 17 bases. CDR1 and CDR2 from the germline V gene are SNHLY and FYNNEI. In DNA form, the CDR3 reads TGTGCCAGCAGTGATCGGAACGCGGGGGCTGCCGGGGAGCTGTTTTTT. Translated: CASSDRNAGAAGELFF.

The chain links TRBV29-1 to TRBJ2-7, with 7 bases lining up with TRBD2. With V trimmed by 6 bases and J by 6 bases, 11 bases remained unmatched. The CDR3 length is 13 residues. The germline CDR1 and CDR2 sequences are SQVTM and ANQGSEA. The chain's CDR3 is CSVGYTASGEQYF. CDR3 sequence (DNA): TGCAGCGTCGGGTACACGGCTAGCGGCGAGCAGTACTTC.

V usage is TRBV4-1 and J usage is TRBJ2-1; 10 bases agree with TRBD2. The CDR3 is 18 amino acids. V shed 0 bases and J 5 bases; nucleotides not matched to a gene: 10. CDR1 and CDR2 (germline): MGHRA, YSYEKL. CDR3 nucleotides: TGCGCCAGCAGCCAAGATTCCCAAACTAGCGGGACTAACAATGAGCAGTTCTTC. Protein product: CASSQDSQTSGTNNEQFF.

The rearrangement joins TRBV7-2 to TRBJ2-5; no firm D call. CDR1 and CDR2 from the germline V gene are SGHTA and FQGNSA. V lost 4 bases and J lost 0, with 6 bases in between. The CDR3 extends over 13 amino acids. The CDR3 is CASSSSYQETQYF. The CDR3 DNA follows: TGTGCCAGCAGCTCCTCCTACCAAGAGACCCAGTACTTC.

The chain carries TRBV11-2 and TRBJ2-7; D might be TRBD2 (6 bases). The CDR3 contains 16 residues. V lost 5 bases and J 2 bases, leaving 19 bases between the germline ends. The germline V gene encodes CDR1 SGHAT and CDR2 FQNNGV. The CDR3 DNA is TGTGCCAGCAGCCCCCTAAAGCGGGTTACCGCCTACGAGCAGTACTTC. It encodes CASSPLKRVTAYEQYF.

The chain links TRBV7-9 to TRBJ2-5, with unresolved D. Deletions cut 5 bases from V and 2 bases from J, with 6 bases between. Germline-derived CDR1 and CDR2 are SEHNR and FQNEAQ (reference sequence). The CDR3 totals 12 residues. The CDR3 DNA is TGTGCCAGCAGCGAAGTTCAAGAGACCCAGTACTTC. Translating it yields CASSEVQETQYF.

Written as DNA, the CDR3 is TGTGCCAGCAGCTTAGATCGGACGGGAGTAAGGAATGAGCAGTTCTTC. It is translated as CASSLDRTGVRNEQFF. The chain links TRBV11-2 to TRBJ2-1, with a weak D call TRBD2 (6 bases). Germline V gives CDR1 SGHAT, CDR2 FQNNGV. V was pared by 0 bases and J by 7 bases, with 16 bases between. CDR3 size: 16 residues. Full variable domain (rest looked up from reference TRBV11-2 and TRBJ2-1): EAGVAQSPRYKIIEKRQSVAFWCNPISGHATLYWYQQILGQGPKLLIQFQNNGVVDDSQLPKDRFSAERLKGVDSTLKIQPAKLEDSAVYLCASSLDRTGVRNEQFFGPGTRLTVL.

Here the CDR3 reads CAIRELGTGGTEAFF. Here the CDR3 DNA reads TGTGCCATCAGGGAGCTAGGGACAGGGGGGACTGAAGCTTTCTTT. V is TRBV10-3 and J is TRBJ1-1, with 11 bases that match TRBD1. After removal of 6 bases from V and 5 bases from J, the junction contained 8 bases not matched to a gene. Germline V gives CDR1 ENHRY, CDR2 SYGVKD. There are 15 residues in the CDR3.

The genes are TRBV7-2 and TRBJ1-3, with 7 bases lining up with TRBD1. From germline, CDR1 is SGHTA and CDR2 FQGNSA. The CDR3 has 16 residues. Trimming took 5 bases from V and 0 from J; bases not matched to a gene: 7. The CDR3 coding sequence is TGTGCCAGCAGCAAAAGGACAGGTTCCTCTGGAAACACCATATATTTT. This gives the protein CASSKRTGSSGNTIYF.

The chain carries TRBV2 and TRBJ1-5; no reliable D call. This CDR3 is built from 16 residues. Germline V gives CDR1 SNHLY, CDR2 FYNNEI. V was shortened by 4 bases and J by 0 bases, with 13 bases between the two germline ends. CDR3: CASSAGLAHSNQPQHF. The CDR3 DNA reads TGTGCCAGCAGTGCGGGCCTCGCCCATAGCAATCAGCCCCAGCATTTT.

The chain carries TRBV5-1 and TRBJ2-7; tentatively, D is TRBD2 (6 bases). The CDR3 is 13 residues long. V dropped 0 bases and J dropped 4 bases, with 8 bases sitting between them. Germline V gene data show CDR1 as SGHRS and CDR2 as YFSETQ. In DNA form, the CDR3 reads TGCGCCAGCAGCTTGGCCGGGAGATACGAGCAGTACTTC. Translated, it gives CASSLAGRYEQYF.